This T cell receptor beta chain emerged from a study of a mutant IDH1 vaccine in newly diagnosed glioma. Study summary: Following radiotherapy alone, or alongside temozolomide cycles, vaccination was started after an interval of 4-6 weeks.

Sequencing used immunoSEQ multiplex PCR; TCRdb keeps in-frame clones, though not all of them. The sample lists about 54,000 clones; less than 90% were seen once. The time point was: week 35, safety follow-up. Alongside topical imiquimod, each dose of vaccine comprised 300 ug of mutant IDH1 20-mer peptide. Of note for this clone: The antigen remains unidentified. Other DNA sequences in the sample encode the same CDR3.

Looked up from germline, CDR1 is LNHDA and CDR2 is SQIVND (reference sequence). V lost 3 bases and J 1 base, leaving 7 bases between the germline ends. CDR3 size: 13 residues. Specimen: PBMCs, collected from a glioma patient whose treatment included an IDH1 peptide vaccine. This receptor was obtained from a woman aged 18-30 years with glioma. V is TRBV19 and J is TRBJ2-7; D unresolved. The chain's CDR3 is CASSIGRSYEQYF. The CDR3 DNA is TGTGCCAGTAGTATTGGGCGGTCCTACGAGCAGTACTTC.